Listed below are T cell receptor beta chains from one sample, sequenced in a study of T cell repertoires in cytomegalovirus infection. One entry per CDR3 protein, called by TCRdb with MiXCR from the reads. The data contain hundreds of thousands of distinct CDR3 sequences, roughly 26% of them seen just once; the ten biggest clones take up roughly 8%. Material for sequencing was CD8+ T cells from PBMCs. The source of these receptors is a human donor in good health (CMV status not recorded). Some clones in this sample may be carry-over from other donors' samples. Each CDR3 is given with its conserved first and last residue. A D gene is named only where the DNA matches it firmly. Clone size is shown for a subset of rows, as once, few, many or a class of expanded clone.

TGTGCCAGCAGCTCCGGATCTGGGGGGAGTGAAAAACTGTTTTTT,CASSSGSGGSEKLFF,-,TRBJ1-4,TRBV7-6,many
TGTGCCACGCTGGACAGGACGGGGGAGACCCAGTACTTC,CATLDRTGETQYF,TRBD1,TRBJ2-5,TRBV15,-
TGTGCCAGCAGCAGGGACAGTACAGTCTACGAGCAGTACTTC,CASSRDSTVYEQYF,TRBD1,TRBJ2-7,TRBV19,-
TGTGCCAGCAGCGTAGTAGCGGGGAACTCCTACAATGAGCAGTTCTTC,CASSVVAGNSYNEQFF,TRBD2,TRBJ2-1,TRBV9,few
TGTGCCAGCAGTTTATTGGTAGCCAGGGGCTACGACAATGAGCAGTTCTTC,CASSLLVARGYDNEQFF,-,TRBJ2-1,TRBV28,many
TGTGCCAGCAGCTCAGGGGGCGAGTACCTCCAAGAGACCCAGTACTTC,CASSSGGEYLQETQYF,TRBD1,TRBJ2-5,TRBV7-6,-
TGTGCCAGCAGCCTCGGACTAGCGGAGGTCCAAGAGACCCAGTACTTC,CASSLGLAEVQETQYF,TRBD2,TRBJ2-5,TRBV28,-
TGTGCCAGCAGTTACCGGCAAGTGAACACTGAAGCTTTCTTT,CASSYRQVNTEAFF,-,TRBJ1-1,TRBV6-2/TRBV6-3,-
TGCAGTGCCCCGGACCGAGCTAACTATGGCTACACCTTC,CSAPDRANYGYTF,-,TRBJ1-2,TRBV20-1,few
TGTGCCAGCAGCTTAGATGGACCTCAAGCAAGACCGGGCTCCTACAATGAGCAGTTCTTC,CASSLDGPQARPGSYNEQFF,-,TRBJ2-1,TRBV11-3,few
TGTGCCAGCAGTCCCCTCTCCGTTGGGGGAAACTATGGCTACACCTTC,CASSPLSVGGNYGYTF,-,TRBJ1-2,TRBV28,-
TGTGCCAGCAGCTTAGGGGGACAGGCCGGTGGCTACACCTTC,CASSLGGQAGGYTF,TRBD1,TRBJ1-2,TRBV7-6,many
TGTGCCAGCAGCTTAGTGGTCAGCGGGACTGAAGCTTTCTTT,CASSLVVSGTEAFF,-,TRBJ1-1,TRBV7-9,few
TGTGCCAGCAGGAACCTCGGTGAGCAGTTCTTC,CASRNLGEQFF,-,TRBJ2-1,TRBV7-2,many
TGCGCCAGCAGCCACACCGTATACAATGAGCAGTTCTTC,CASSHTVYNEQFF,-,TRBJ2-1,TRBV4-3,-
TGCAGCGTCTCCCCTAGCGGGGGCACAGATACGCAGTATTTT,CSVSPSGGTDTQYF,TRBD2,TRBJ2-3,TRBV29-1,-
TGTGCCTGCCGATTACCGGGGGACGGTACGCAGTATTTT,CACRLPGDGTQYF,-,TRBJ2-3,TRBV25-1,-
TGTGCCAGTAGTATCTCCGACAGGTTCTCCGATACGCAGTATTTT,CASSISDRFSDTQYF,-,TRBJ2-3,TRBV19,many
TGTGCCAGCAGCTCTAATATACAGGGAAACTATGGCTACACCTTC,CASSSNIQGNYGYTF,-,TRBJ1-2,TRBV7-8,-
TGCGCCAGCAGCTCCGCGCGGGGGCTTGAAGCTTTCTTT,CASSSARGLEAFF,-,TRBJ1-1,TRBV5-1,few
TGTGCCAGCAGTAGAGGGCCTGGCTATGGCTACACCTTC,CASSRGPGYGYTF,-,TRBJ1-2,TRBV7-3,-
TGTGCCATCAGTGAGCCGCGGACAGGGAGCACCGGGGAGCTGTTTTTT,CAISEPRTGSTGELFF,TRBD1,TRBJ2-2,TRBV10-3,few
TGTGCCAGCAGCTTACCCCGGGACAGCTCGAACACCGGGGAGCTGTTTTTT,CASSLPRDSSNTGELFF,TRBD1,TRBJ2-2,TRBV7-2,many
TGTGCCAGCAGCATATTACAGCGGGGGGTGGACGTCCAAGAGACCCAGTACTTC,CASSILQRGVDVQETQYF,TRBD2,TRBJ2-5,TRBV7-9,many
TGTGCCAGCAGTTACTCGGACATCTACACAGATACGCAGTATTTT,CASSYSDIYTDTQYF,-,TRBJ2-3,TRBV6-2/TRBV6-3,-
TGCAGCGTTGAAGACAGGGTGAACTATGGCTACACCTTC,CSVEDRVNYGYTF,-,TRBJ1-2,TRBV29-1,few
TGTGCCAGCAGCACCGAGGAGACCACCTACAATGAGCAGTTCTTC,CASSTEETTYNEQFF,-,TRBJ2-1,TRBV7-9,many
TGTGCCAGCAGCGAAAACAGGGGGCTCAATGAGCAGTTCTTC,CASSENRGLNEQFF,TRBD1,TRBJ2-1,TRBV7-6,many
TGTGCCAGCACCGAGGGGGCAGTCAATCAGCCCCAGCATTTT,CASTEGAVNQPQHF,TRBD1,TRBJ1-5,TRBV7-9,many
TGTGCCAGCAGCCCCTACCGAACAGAAGCTTTCTTT,CASSPYRTEAFF,-,TRBJ1-1,TRBV28,-
TGTGCCAGCAGTTACTCGATTATTGGACTCTACAATGAGCAGTTCTTC,CASSYSIIGLYNEQFF,-,TRBJ2-1,TRBV6-2/TRBV6-3,-
TGCGCCAGCAGCTTGGACCCTAGCACAGATACGCAGTATTTT,CASSLDPSTDTQYF,-,TRBJ2-3,TRBV5-1,few
TGTGCCAGCAGCCCCCCGGGGGAGGACATTCAGTACTTC,CASSPPGEDIQYF,-,TRBJ2-4,TRBV7-8,many
TGTGCCAGCAGCTTAGCGACCGGCCCGGCCGTCGATGAGCAGTTCTTC,CASSLATGPAVDEQFF,-,TRBJ2-1,TRBV7-6,many
TGCAGTGCTAGAAAGGGGTATAATTCACCCCTCCACTTT,CSARKGYNSPLHF,-,TRBJ1-6,TRBV20-1,-
TGTGCCAGCAGTTTAGGGGGCTGGCGACGAGATGGCTATGGCTACACCTTC,CASSLGGWRRDGYGYTF,-,TRBJ1-2,TRBV12-3/TRBV12-4,many
TGTGCCAGCAGCTTACGGGGTCATAGCTCCTATAATTCACCCCTCCACTTT,CASSLRGHSSYNSPLHF,-,TRBJ1-6,TRBV7-2,many
TGTGCCATCAGTGAGTCGACTACAGAGGAAAAACTGTTTTTT,CAISESTTEEKLFF,-,TRBJ1-4,TRBV10-3,many
TGTGCCAGCAGCTTAGCGCCGGGATCCTCTGAAGCTTTCTTT,CASSLAPGSSEAFF,-,TRBJ1-1,TRBV7-9,-
TGTGCCAGCAGTTACCTACAGCTCTATGGCTACACCTTC,CASSYLQLYGYTF,-,TRBJ1-2,TRBV6-5,few
TGTGCCAGCGCTGGCCCGGGACAGGGGGTTCCAAGAACTAATGAAAAACTGTTTTTT,CASAGPGQGVPRTNEKLFF,TRBD1,TRBJ1-4,TRBV28,many
TGTGCCAGCAGTTACGGTCCAGGAGGCTATGGCTACACCTTC,CASSYGPGGYGYTF,-,TRBJ1-2,TRBV6-5,-
TGTGCCAGCAGCCCGACTAGGTTCTACGAGCAGTACTTC,CASSPTRFYEQYF,-,TRBJ2-7,TRBV6-2/TRBV6-3,-
TGTGCCAGCAGGGCCCGCTTAGCGGGGGGGCCAGACACAGATACGCAGTATTTT,CASRARLAGGPDTDTQYF,TRBD2,TRBJ2-3,TRBV2,-
TGTGCCAGCAGCCAGTCCCAGGGGATGCACATTCAGTACTTC,CASSQSQGMHIQYF,-,TRBJ2-4,TRBV14,few
TGTGCCAGCAGCTTGGGGGAGACTAGCGGCACAGATACGCAGTATTTT,CASSLGETSGTDTQYF,TRBD2,TRBJ2-3,TRBV5-5,few
TGCAGCGTTGAAGGCGGACAGGGGATGAGTGGCTACACCTTC,CSVEGGQGMSGYTF,TRBD1,TRBJ1-2,TRBV29-1,once
TGCAGTACTAGAGATCAGGGGCTCCACTATGGCTACACCTTC,CSTRDQGLHYGYTF,-,TRBJ1-2,TRBV20-1,-
TGCGCCAGCAGCCAATACGGGACCAATGAGCAGTTCTTC,CASSQYGTNEQFF,-,TRBJ2-1,TRBV4-3,-
TGTGCCAGCAGTGACAAGGGGTTTAATGAGCAGTTCTTC,CASSDKGFNEQFF,-,TRBJ2-1,TRBV12-3/TRBV12-4,many
TGTGCCAGCAGCTCGGGTAGGCTAGCCGGGGAGCTGTTTTTT,CASSSGRLAGELFF,-,TRBJ2-2,TRBV7-2,many
TGTGCCAGCAGTTTCGAGACTAGCGGGGGGGCTAATGAGCAGTTCTTC,CASSFETSGGANEQFF,TRBD2,TRBJ2-1,TRBV12-3/TRBV12-4,-
TGTGCCAGCAGCTTCCCCGTGGAACAGGGGTTGAGAGATACGCAGTATTTT,CASSFPVEQGLRDTQYF,TRBD1,TRBJ2-3,TRBV7-9,many
TGTGCCACGATAGACAACCGGGGGGATGGAAACACCATATATTTT,CATIDNRGDGNTIYF,-,TRBJ1-3,TRBV10-3,few
TGTGCCAGCAGTTTATGGGGACAGGGGGCCTACAATGAGCAGTTCTTC,CASSLWGQGAYNEQFF,TRBD1,TRBJ2-1,TRBV28,many
TGTGCCACGGCGGCAGGGAGCACCTACGAGCAGTACTTC,CATAAGSTYEQYF,-,TRBJ2-7,TRBV19,-
TGTGCCAGCAGCCCCCCCGGCAGGGGGGAAAACAATGAGCGGTTCTTC,CASSPPGRGENNERFF,-,TRBJ2-1,TRBV11-3,-
TGTGCCAGCTCACCCTCGGGACAGCGATACGAGCAGTACTTC,CASSPSGQRYEQYF,TRBD1,TRBJ2-7,TRBV18,-